The clone carrying this T cell receptor (beta chain) showed up many times. The source of the sample is a study of spatial heterogeneity in lung cancer. TCRdb re-analysed the 5' RACE reads in MiXCR, keeping a single row per CDR3 protein. The profile covers 50,000 to 65,000 distinct CDR3 sequences, with less than 10% appearing a single time and approximately 15% taken by the ten largest. Germline-derived CDR1 and CDR2 are KGHSH and LQKENI. V was clipped by 5 bases and J by 5 bases; unmatched bases: 9. This CDR3 contains 15 residues. The time point here: sample taken at primary tumor resection. Tumor, nontumor lung or frozen PBMC supplied whole RNA that was sequenced unsorted.

This receptor was identified in a female donor with early-stage non-small cell lung cancer. The V gene is TRBV18, the J gene TRBJ1-5; 7 positions agree with TRBD1. The specimen comprised PBMCs, sampled at surgery. The CDR3 region is CASSKSRQGDQPQHF. The DNA for the CDR3 is TGTGCCAGCTCAAAATCGAGGCAGGGGGATCAGCCCCAGCATTTT.